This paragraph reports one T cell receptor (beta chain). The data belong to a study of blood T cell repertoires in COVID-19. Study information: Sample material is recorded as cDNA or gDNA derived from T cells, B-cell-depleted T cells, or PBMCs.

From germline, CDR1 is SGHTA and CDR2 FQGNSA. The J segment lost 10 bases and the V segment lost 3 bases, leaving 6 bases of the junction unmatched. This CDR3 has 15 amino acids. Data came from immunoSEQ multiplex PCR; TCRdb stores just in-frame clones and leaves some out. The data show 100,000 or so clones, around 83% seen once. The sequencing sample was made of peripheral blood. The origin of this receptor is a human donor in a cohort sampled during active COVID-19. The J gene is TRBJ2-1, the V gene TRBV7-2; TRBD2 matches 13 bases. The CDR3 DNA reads TGTGCCAGCAGCTTGACTAGCGGGGGGTTCTGGGAGCAGTTCTTC. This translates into CASSLTSGGFWEQFF.